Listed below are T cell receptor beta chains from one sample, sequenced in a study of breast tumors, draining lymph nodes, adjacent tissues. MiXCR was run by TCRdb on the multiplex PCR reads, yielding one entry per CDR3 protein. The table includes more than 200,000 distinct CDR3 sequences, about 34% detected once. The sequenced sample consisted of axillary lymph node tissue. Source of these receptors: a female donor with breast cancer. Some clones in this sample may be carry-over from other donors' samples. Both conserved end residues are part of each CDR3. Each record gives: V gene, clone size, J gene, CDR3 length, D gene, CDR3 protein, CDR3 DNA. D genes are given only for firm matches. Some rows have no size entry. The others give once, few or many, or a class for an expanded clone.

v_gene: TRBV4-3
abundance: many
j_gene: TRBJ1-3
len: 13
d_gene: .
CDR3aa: CASSQGSGNTIYF
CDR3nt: TGCGCCAGCTCACAGGGTAGTGGAAACACCATATATTTT

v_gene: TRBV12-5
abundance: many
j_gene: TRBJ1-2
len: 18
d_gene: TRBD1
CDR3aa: CASGSPSAGTGSVNGYTF
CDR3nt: TGTGCTAGTGGTTCCCCCTCCGCCGGGACAGGGAGTGTTAATGGCTACACCTTC

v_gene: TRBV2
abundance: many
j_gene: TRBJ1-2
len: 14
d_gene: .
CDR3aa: CASNVGALNYGYTF
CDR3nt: TGTGCCAGCAACGTGGGGGCCCTTAACTATGGCTACACCTTC

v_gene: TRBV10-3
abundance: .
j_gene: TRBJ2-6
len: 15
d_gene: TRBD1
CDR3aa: CAISPTGGGMNTEAF
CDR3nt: TGTGCCATCAGTCCAACAGGGGGCGGGATGAACACTGAAGCTTTC

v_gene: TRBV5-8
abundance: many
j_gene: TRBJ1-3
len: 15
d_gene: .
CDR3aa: CASSLAGRTGNTIYF
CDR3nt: TGTGCCAGCAGCTTGGCGGGGAGGACTGGAAACACCATATATTTT

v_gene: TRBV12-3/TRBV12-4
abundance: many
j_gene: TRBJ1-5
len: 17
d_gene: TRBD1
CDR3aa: CASSLRTGGVSNQPQHF
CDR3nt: TGTGCCAGCAGTTTAAGGACAGGGGGCGTAAGCAATCAGCCCCAGCATTTT

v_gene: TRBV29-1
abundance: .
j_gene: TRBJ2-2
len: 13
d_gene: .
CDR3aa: CSVDGGVTGELFF
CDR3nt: TGCAGCGTTGATGGTGGGGTCACCGGGGAGCTGTTTTTT

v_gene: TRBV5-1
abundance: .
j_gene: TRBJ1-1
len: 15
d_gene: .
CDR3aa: CVSSLPGTPNTEAFF
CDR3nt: TGCGTCAGCAGCCTGCCCGGGACGCCGAACACTGAAGCTTTCTTT

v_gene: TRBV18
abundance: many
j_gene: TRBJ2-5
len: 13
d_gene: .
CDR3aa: CASSSGRQETQYF
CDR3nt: TGTGCCAGCTCATCAGGGCGTCAAGAGACCCAGTACTTC

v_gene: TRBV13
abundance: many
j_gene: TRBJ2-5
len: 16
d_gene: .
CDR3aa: CASSSGVFLAQETQYF
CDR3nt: TGTGCCAGCAGCTCAGGAGTTTTTTTAGCCCAAGAGACCCAGTACTTC

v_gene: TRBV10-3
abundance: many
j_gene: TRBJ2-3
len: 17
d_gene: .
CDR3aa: CAISEEKWGRVTDTQYF
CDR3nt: TGTGCCATCAGTGAGGAAAAGTGGGGGCGGGTAACAGATACGCAGTATTTT

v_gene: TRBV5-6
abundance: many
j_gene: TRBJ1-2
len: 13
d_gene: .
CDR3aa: CASSLVQNYGYTF
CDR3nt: TGTGCCAGCAGCTTGGTACAGAACTATGGCTACACCTTC

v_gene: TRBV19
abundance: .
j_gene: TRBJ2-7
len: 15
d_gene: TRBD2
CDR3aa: CASSIDPSGKDEQYF
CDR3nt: TGTGCCAGTAGTATAGACCCTAGCGGGAAAGACGAGCAGTACTTC

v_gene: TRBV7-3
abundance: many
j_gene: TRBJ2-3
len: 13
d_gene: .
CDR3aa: CASSLFTADTQYF
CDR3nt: TGTGCCAGCAGCTTATTCACGGCAGATACGCAGTATTTT

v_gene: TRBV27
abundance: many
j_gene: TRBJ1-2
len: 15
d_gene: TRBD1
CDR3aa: CASRYYQQGDYGYTF
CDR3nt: TGTGCCAGCAGATACTACCAACAGGGGGACTATGGCTACACCTTC

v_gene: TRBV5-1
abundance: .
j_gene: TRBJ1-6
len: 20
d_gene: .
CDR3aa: CASSLTGGGQPQHFGSPLHF
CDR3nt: .

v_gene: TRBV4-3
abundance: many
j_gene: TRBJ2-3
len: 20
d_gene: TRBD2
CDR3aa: CASSQDLRRASGRNTDTQYF
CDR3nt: TGCGCCAGCAGCCAAGACCTACGGCGGGCTAGCGGGAGAAACACAGATACGCAGTATTTT

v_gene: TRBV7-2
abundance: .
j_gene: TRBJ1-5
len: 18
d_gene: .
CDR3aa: CASSLRTYPLTGNQPQHF
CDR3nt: TGTGCCAGCAGCCTCAGGACCTATCCCCTGACGGGCAATCAGCCCCAGCATTTT

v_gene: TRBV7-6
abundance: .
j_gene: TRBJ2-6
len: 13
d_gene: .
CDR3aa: CASSGDGLNTEAF
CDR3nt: TGTGCCAGCAGCGGGGACGGGCTGAACACTGAAGCTTTC

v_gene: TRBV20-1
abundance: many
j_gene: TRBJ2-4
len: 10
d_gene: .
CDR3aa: CSASTGIQYF
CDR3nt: TGCAGTGCTAGTACGGGCATTCAGTACTTC

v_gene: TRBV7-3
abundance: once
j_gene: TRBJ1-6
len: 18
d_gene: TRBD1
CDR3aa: CASSVRSGTGDYNSPLHF
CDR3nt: TGTGCCAGCAGCGTGAGATCCGGGACAGGGGACTATAATTCACCCCTCCACTTT

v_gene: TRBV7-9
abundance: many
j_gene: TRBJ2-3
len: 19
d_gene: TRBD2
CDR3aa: CASSSPDLSSGRPTDTQYF
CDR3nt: TGTGCCAGCAGCTCCCCTGATCTCTCTAGCGGGAGGCCCACAGATACGCAGTATTTT

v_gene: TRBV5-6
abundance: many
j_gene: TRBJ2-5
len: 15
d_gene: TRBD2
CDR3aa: CASSLNMGGGETQYF
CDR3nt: TGTGCCAGCAGCTTGAACATGGGGGGAGGGGAGACCCAGTACTTC

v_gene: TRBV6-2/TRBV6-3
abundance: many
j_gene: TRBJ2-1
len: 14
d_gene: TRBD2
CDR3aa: CASSPGTTNNEQFF
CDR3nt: TGTGCCAGCAGTCCCGGGACTACCAACAATGAGCAGTTCTTC

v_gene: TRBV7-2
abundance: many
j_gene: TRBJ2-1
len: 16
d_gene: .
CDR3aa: CASSLQGTKSYNEQFF
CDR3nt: TGTGCCAGCAGCTTACAGGGGACCAAATCCTACAATGAGCAGTTCTTC

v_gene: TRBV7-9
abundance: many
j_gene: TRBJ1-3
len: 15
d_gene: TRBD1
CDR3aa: CASSPWTGVKNTIYF
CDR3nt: TGTGCCAGCAGCCCCTGGACAGGAGTAAAAAACACCATATATTTT

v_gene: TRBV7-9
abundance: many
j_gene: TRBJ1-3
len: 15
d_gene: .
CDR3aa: CASSLSLGAGNTIYF
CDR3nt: TGTGCCAGCAGCTTATCCTTGGGGGCTGGAAACACCATATATTTT

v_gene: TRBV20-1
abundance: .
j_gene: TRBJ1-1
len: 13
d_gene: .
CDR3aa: CSARESGRLGAFF
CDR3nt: TGCAGTGCTAGAGAGAGTGGCAGACTGGGGGCTTTCTTT

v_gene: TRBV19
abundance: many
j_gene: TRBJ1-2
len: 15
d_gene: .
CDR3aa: CASSPHEGISFGYTF
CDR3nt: TGTGCCAGTTCTCCCCACGAAGGAATCTCTTTTGGCTACACCTTC

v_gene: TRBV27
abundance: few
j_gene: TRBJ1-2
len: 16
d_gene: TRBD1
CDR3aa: CASSGDRGSLLYGYTF
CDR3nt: TGTGCCAGCAGTGGGGACAGGGGGTCCCTCCTCTATGGCTACACCTTC

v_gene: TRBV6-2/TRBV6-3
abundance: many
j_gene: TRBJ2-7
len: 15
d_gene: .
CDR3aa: CASVPAGQQFYEQYF
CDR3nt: TGTGCCAGCGTCCCCGCAGGGCAGCAGTTTTACGAGCAGTACTTC

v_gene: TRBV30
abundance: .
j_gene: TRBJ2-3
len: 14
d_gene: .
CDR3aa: CAWSVLMSTDTQYF
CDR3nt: TGTGCCTGGAGTGTCCTGATGAGCACAGATACGCAGTATTTT

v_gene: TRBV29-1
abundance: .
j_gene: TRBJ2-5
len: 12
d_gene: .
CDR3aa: CSLSLAGGTQYF
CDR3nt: TGCAGCTTATCCCTGGCCGGGGGGACCCAGTACTTC

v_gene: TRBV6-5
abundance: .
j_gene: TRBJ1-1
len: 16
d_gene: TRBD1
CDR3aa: CASRIRQGRQGTEAFF
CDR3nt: TGTGCCAGCAGAATCCGACAGGGTCGGCAAGGCACTGAAGCTTTCTTT

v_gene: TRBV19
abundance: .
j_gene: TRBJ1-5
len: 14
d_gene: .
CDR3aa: CASSYGGKEETQHF
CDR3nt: TGTGCCAGTAGTTACGGGGGTAAGGAAGAGACCCAGCATTTT

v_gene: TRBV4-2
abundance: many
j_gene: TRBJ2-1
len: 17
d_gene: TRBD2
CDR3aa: CASSHKLAGGRGNEQFF
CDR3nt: TGTGCCAGCAGCCATAAACTAGCGGGAGGTCGGGGCAATGAGCAGTTCTTC

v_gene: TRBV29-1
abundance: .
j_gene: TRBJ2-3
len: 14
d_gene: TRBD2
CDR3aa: CSGLTSGSRDTQYF
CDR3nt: TGCAGCGGTTTAACTAGCGGGAGTAGAGATACGCAGTATTTT

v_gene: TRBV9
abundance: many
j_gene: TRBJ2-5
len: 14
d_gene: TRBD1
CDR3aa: CASSVTGDGETQYF
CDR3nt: TGTGCCAGCAGCGTTACAGGGGATGGAGAGACCCAGTACTTC

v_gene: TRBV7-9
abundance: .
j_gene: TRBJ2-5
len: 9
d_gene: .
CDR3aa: CGLGGTQYF
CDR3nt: TGTGGCCTAGGTGGGACCCAGTACTTC

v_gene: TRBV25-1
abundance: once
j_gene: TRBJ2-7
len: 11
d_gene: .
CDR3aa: CARPDTREQYF
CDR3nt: TGTGCTAGGCCCGATACGCGCGAGCAGTACTTC

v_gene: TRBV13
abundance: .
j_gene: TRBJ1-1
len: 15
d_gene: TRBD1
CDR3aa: CASSRTGGENTEAFF
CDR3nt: TGTGCCAGCAGTCGCACAGGGGGCGAGAACACTGAAGCTTTCTTT

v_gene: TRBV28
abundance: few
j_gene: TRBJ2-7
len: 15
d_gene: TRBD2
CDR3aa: CASSSWEGVSNEQYF
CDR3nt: TGTGCCAGCAGTAGCTGGGAGGGAGTTTCTAACGAGCAGTACTTC

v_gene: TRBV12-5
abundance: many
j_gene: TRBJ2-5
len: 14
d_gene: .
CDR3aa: CASGLAEGEETQYF
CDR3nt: TGTGCTAGTGGTTTAGCGGAGGGGGAAGAGACCCAGTACTTC

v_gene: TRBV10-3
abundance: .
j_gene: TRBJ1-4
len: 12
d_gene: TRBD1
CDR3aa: CAIRRTGEKLFF
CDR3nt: TGTGCCATCAGGAGGACAGGGGAAAAACTGTTTTTT

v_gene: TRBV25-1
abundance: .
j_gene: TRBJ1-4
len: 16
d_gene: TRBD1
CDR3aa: CASSAVRQGYNEKLFF
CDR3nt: TGTGCCAGCAGTGCTGTGAGACAGGGTTATAATGAAAAACTGTTTTTT

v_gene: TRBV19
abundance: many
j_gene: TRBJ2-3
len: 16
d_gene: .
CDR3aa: CASSLRTASSTDTQYF
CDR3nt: TGTGCCAGTAGTTTACGGACAGCCTCTAGCACAGATACGCAGTATTTT